These 26 T cell receptor beta chains share one sample of origin, sequenced in a study of T cells expressing NK-cell markers. No DNA is given; TCRdb re-called the 5' RACE reads and lists each CDR3 protein once. The sample table sets out about 190,000 distinct CDR3 sequences. Sequencing was done on a sample of blood T cells: a sorted CD56 or NKG2C T cell subset, CD4+ or CD8+ T cells, or bulk PBMC T cells (not recorded which). The receptor source for this set is a man aged 18 to 69 in good health.

The chain has TRBV10-3 and TRBJ2-7; TCRdb's D call of TRBD1 is untestable without DNA. The CDR3 runs 14 residues. Germline loops: CDR1 ENHRY, CDR2 SYGVKD. This chain's CDR3 is CAIGPTGGSYEQYF.

The CDR3 here is CASSLRTSGDTDTQYF. V gene TRBV13 combines with J gene TRBJ2-3. The CDR3 consists of 16 residues. The germline V gene has CDR1 PRHDT and CDR2 FYEKMQ (reference sequence).

The rearrangement uses TRBV2 and TRBJ1-6. The germline V gene encodes CDR1 SNHLY and CDR2 FYNNEI. This CDR3 has 17 residues. CDR3 region: CASSEYGDSSYNSPLHF.

This chain uses TRBV7-8 with TRBJ1-4; checking the TCRdb D call of TRBD1 is not possible without DNA. This CDR3 region has 17 residues. Germline assignment: CDR1 SGHVS and CDR2 FQNEAQ. The CDR3 is CASSLDQQGPDDEKLFF.

This sequence joins TRBV9 and TRBJ2-1; TCRdb returns TRBD1, unconfirmable since there is no DNA. The CDR3 is made up of 17 amino acids. Germline V gene lookup returns CDR1 SGDLS and CDR2 YYNGEE. The CDR3 sequence is CASSANVDRAYYNEQFF.

V gene TRBV4-2 combines with J gene TRBJ1-5; TCRdb's D call, TRBD1, is unchecked because there is no DNA. Germline lookup yields CDR1 LGHNA and CDR2 YNFKEQ. The CDR3 consists of 15 residues. The CDR3 spells CASSQETDSNQPQHF.

The gene calls are TRBV28 and TRBJ2-3; TCRdb's D gene call, TRBD2, goes unchecked for lack of DNA. In germline, CDR1 is MDHEN, CDR2 SYDVKM. This CDR3 comprises 18 residues. The chain's CDR3 is CASSGRPSGGPSTDTQYF.

This chain links TRBV23-1 with TRBJ2-3; TCRdb picks TRBD1, but there is no DNA to check that call. TRBV23-1 has ORF status, its function being uncertain. The CDR3 has 16 residues. CDR3 loop: CASSESGGDDTDTQYF.

The J gene is TRBJ1-6, the V gene TRBV5-1; TCRdb gives TRBD1 as the D gene, but with no DNA this cannot be confirmed. Germline V gene lookup returns CDR1 SGHRS and CDR2 YFSETQ. The CDR3 runs to 15 residues. The CDR3 spells CASSRDRGTTSPLHF.

V usage is TRBV6-5 and J usage is TRBJ2-5. The CDR3 totals 13 residues. Germline-derived CDR1 and CDR2 are MNHEY and SVGAGI. Here the CDR3 reads CASSFQRRETQYF.

The chain uses TRBV27 and TRBJ2-5; TCRdb returns TRBD1, unconfirmable since there is no DNA. This CDR3 contains 14 residues. Per the germline V gene, CDR1 is MNHEY and CDR2 is SMNVEV (reference sequence). The CDR3 protein is CASSYRGPTETQYF.

The chain recombines TRBV2 with TRBJ2-1; TCRdb reports TRBD2, a call that lacks DNA to check it against. The CDR3 loop spans 16 amino acids. Germline V CDR1 and CDR2: SNHLY, FYNNEI. CDR3 sequence: CATTSGGEPSYNEQFF.

The rearrangement links TRBV5-7 to TRBJ1-6; without DNA, the TCRdb call of TRBD1 cannot be checked. TRBV5-7 qualifies as an ORF whose function is uncertain. This CDR3 region has 17 residues. The CDR3 protein is CASSPVGRREDNSPLHF.

The V call is TRBV2, the J call TRBJ2-3; TCRdb's D gene call, TRBD1, goes unchecked for lack of DNA. The CDR3 sequence is 16 residues long. Germline-derived CDR1 and CDR2 are SNHLY and FYNNEI. The CDR3 spells CASRDSGTRAWDTQYF.

The V call is TRBV12-3 or TRBV12-4, the J call TRBJ2-5; the D call from TCRdb, TRBD2, cannot be confirmed without DNA. The CDR3 has 16 amino acids. The CDR3: CASSRRTSGVQETQYF.

The CDR3 spells CASSFTPPDEQFF. The V call is TRBV27, the J call TRBJ2-1; as DNA is missing, the TRBD2 call by TCRdb cannot be tested. Germline CDR1 and CDR2: MNHEY and SMNVEV (reference sequence). This CDR3 is built from 13 residues.

The gene calls are TRBV7-9 and TRBJ2-1; TCRdb reports TRBD1, a call that lacks DNA to check it against. Germline assignment: CDR1 SEHNR and CDR2 FQNEAQ (reference sequence). This CDR3 has 15 amino acids. The CDR3 reads CASRLDGGLDNEQFF.

The CDR3 loop reads CATTKGQSSYNSPLHF. The chain recombines TRBV2 with TRBJ1-6; TCRdb lists TRBD1, though no DNA is available to test this call. The CDR3 is made up of 16 amino acids. Germline V gene sequence: CDR1 SNHLY, CDR2 FYNNEI.

The chain is built from TRBV28 and TRBJ2-7. There are 13 residues in the CDR3. In germline, CDR1 is MDHEN, CDR2 SYDVKM. The CDR3 here is CASMGLNSYEQYF.

The chain couples TRBV3-1 to TRBJ2-7; lacking DNA, the TRBD2 call made by TCRdb goes unchecked. The CDR3 runs 15 residues. The V gene's germline CDR1 is LGHDT and CDR2 YNNKEL (reference sequence). CDR3: CASSEGLAGAYEQYF.

The chain uses TRBV5-5 and TRBJ2-1; checking the TCRdb D call of TRBD2 is not possible without DNA. The CDR3 is 16 residues long. Germline V gene sequence: CDR1 SGHKS, CDR2 YYEKEE (reference sequence). The CDR3 protein is CASSLLGGISYNEQFF.

J is TRBJ1-1 and V is TRBV5-6. This CDR3 spans 14 amino acids. The germline V gene encodes CDR1 SGHDT and CDR2 YYEEEE. The CDR3 here is CASSLGGESTEAFF.

This chain joins TRBV2 and TRBJ2-3. Germline values: CDR1 SNHLY, CDR2 FYNNEI. CDR3 length equals 13 residues. The CDR3 sequence: CAREAASTDTQYF.

This sequence joins TRBV13 and TRBJ1-6; TCRdb designates TRBD1, a call that cannot be tested without DNA. The CDR3 contains 17 residues. CDR1 and CDR2 from the germline V gene are PRHDT and FYEKMQ (reference sequence). CDR3 region: CASSLTGTGIFYSPLHF.

CDR3 loop: CASSSGQGSGNTLYF. The chain combines TRBV7-9 with TRBJ1-3; TCRdb outputs TRBD1, but without DNA this stays unchecked. Germline assignment: CDR1 SEHNR and CDR2 FQNEAQ (reference sequence). This CDR3 has 15 residues.

The chain carries TRBV3-1 and TRBJ2-1; TCRdb returns TRBD1, unconfirmable since there is no DNA. The CDR3 covers 15 residues. Per the germline V gene, CDR1 is LGHDT and CDR2 is YNNKEL (reference sequence). The chain's CDR3 is CASSQVGTQYYGQFF.